These T cell receptor beta chains were read from a single sample in a study of human thymus T cells. The data were produced by immunoSEQ multiplex PCR, yet TCRdb's version contains in-frame clones alone and is incomplete. There are 40,000 to 45,000 clones in the sample; nearly 95% occur only once, and about 0.12% lies in the top ten. Material for sequencing was blood. These receptors were collected from a boy younger than two with a congenital heart defect but otherwise immunologically healthy. The CDR3 runs from the conserved cysteine through the conserved F or W. D genes are given only for firm matches. Some rows mark clone size as missing; the rest say once, few, many or name a class of expanded clone.

CDR3aa,CDR3nt,v_gene,j_gene,abundance,d_gene
CASSLAPGSSGNTIYF,TGTGCCAGCAGTTTGGCGCCGGGGTCCTCTGGAAACACCATATATTTT,TRBV6-5,TRBJ1-3,once,NA
CASSQPLAGAKETQYF,TGCGCCAGCAGCCAGCCCCTAGCGGGGGCAAAAGAGACCCAGTACTTC,TRBV4-1,TRBJ2-5,NA,TRBD2
CASSPGQAFANTGELFF,TGTGCCAGCAGCCCCGGACAGGCGTTCGCGAACACCGGGGAGCTGTTTTTT,TRBV5-6,TRBJ2-2,NA,TRBD1
CASSFILAGSTGELFF,TGCGCCAGCAGCTTTATTCTAGCGGGCTCCACCGGGGAGCTGTTTTTT,TRBV5-1,TRBJ2-2,NA,TRBD2
CASPAGEGETQYF,TGTGCTAGTCCGGCAGGGGAGGGAGAGACCCAGTACTTC,TRBV12-5,TRBJ2-5,NA,NA
CASSVASYEQYF,TGTGCCAGCAGTGTAGCTAGCTACGAGCAGTACTTC,TRBV28,TRBJ2-7,NA,NA
CASSGRGIYEQYF,TGTGCCAGCAGTGGGAGAGGGATCTACGAGCAGTACTTC,TRBV6-1,TRBJ2-7,NA,NA
CASSPRITDTQYF,TGTGCCAGCAGCCCCCGGATCACAGATACGCAGTATTTT,TRBV5-6,TRBJ2-3,NA,NA
CASSTGNTEAFF,TGTGCCAGCAGTACAGGGAACACTGAAGCTTTCTTT,TRBV28,TRBJ1-1,NA,NA
CASSSSGGGGYTF,TGTGCCAGCAGCTCATCAGGGGGCGGTGGCTACACCTTC,TRBV7-9,TRBJ1-2,NA,TRBD1
CSVSTGDEQYF,TGCAGCGTTTCGACGGGGGACGAGCAGTACTTC,TRBV29-1,TRBJ2-7,NA,NA
CASSQERGGRETQYF,TGCGCCAGCAGCCAAGAAAGGGGGGGCCGGGAGACCCAGTACTTC,TRBV4-3,TRBJ2-5,NA,NA
CASSPRTGGAYYGYTF,TGCGCCAGCAGCCCTCGGACAGGGGGCGCTTACTATGGCTACACCTTC,TRBV4-3,TRBJ1-2,NA,TRBD1
CASSPGPAYEQYF,TGTGCCAGCAGTCCCGGGCCCGCCTACGAGCAGTACTTC,TRBV7-7,TRBJ2-7,NA,NA
CASSLPLGVVYNEQFF,TGTGCCAGCAGCCTTCCTCTGGGGGTGGTCTACAATGAGCAGTTCTTC,TRBV13,TRBJ2-1,NA,NA
CASSRNRVGQPQHF,TGTGCCAGCAGCCGTAACAGGGTGGGTCAGCCCCAGCATTTT,TRBV6-6,TRBJ1-5,NA,NA
CASSQGTGAAYEQYF,TGCGCCAGCAGTCAAGGGACAGGGGCCGCCTACGAGCAGTACTTC,TRBV4-3,TRBJ2-7,NA,TRBD1
CASSQGQGASPLHF,TGTGCCAGCAGCCAAGGACAGGGGGCTTCACCCCTCCACTTT,TRBV4-2,TRBJ1-6,once,TRBD1
CARVLDSDHSPLHF,TGTGCCAGGGTCCTAGACAGTGACCATTCACCCCTCCACTTT,TRBV27,TRBJ1-6,few,NA
CASSLVASSRLSTGELFF,TGTGCCAGCAGCTTGGTTGCTAGCAGCCGCTTGAGCACCGGGGAGCTGTTTTTT,TRBV5-6,TRBJ2-2,NA,NA
CASSSPGLTTDTQYF,TGCGCCAGCAGTTCGCCGGGACTGACTACAGATACGCAGTATTTT,TRBV5-1,TRBJ2-3,NA,NA
CASSPHVNTEAFF,TGTGCCAGCAGCCCCCACGTGAACACTGAAGCTTTCTTT,TRBV6-6,TRBJ1-1,NA,NA
CASSGVTGVATNEKLFF,TGTGCCAGCAGTGGGGTGACAGGGGTCGCAACTAATGAAAAACTGTTTTTT,TRBV6-1,TRBJ1-4,NA,TRBD1